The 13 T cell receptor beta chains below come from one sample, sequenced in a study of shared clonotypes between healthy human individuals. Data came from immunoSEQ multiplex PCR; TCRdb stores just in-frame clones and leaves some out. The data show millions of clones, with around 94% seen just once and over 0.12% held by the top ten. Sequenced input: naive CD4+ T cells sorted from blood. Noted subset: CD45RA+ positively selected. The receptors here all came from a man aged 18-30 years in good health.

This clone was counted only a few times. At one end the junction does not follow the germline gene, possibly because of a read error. DNA of the CDR3: TGTGCCAGCAGCGGACCGGGACGAGCTTTT. The encoded protein is CASSGPGRAF. This chain joins TRBV2 and TRBJ1-4; D may be TRBD1 (5 bases). The CDR3 sequence is 10 residues long. Germline lookup yields CDR1 SNHLY and CDR2 FYNNEI. Full variable domain (outside the CDR3, taken from reference TRBV2 and TRBJ1-4): EPEVTQTPSHQVTQMGQEVILRCVPISNHLYFYWYRQILGQKVEFLVSFYNNEISEKSEIFDDQFSVERPDGSNFTLKIRSTKLEDSAMYFCASSGPGRAFGSGTQLSVL.

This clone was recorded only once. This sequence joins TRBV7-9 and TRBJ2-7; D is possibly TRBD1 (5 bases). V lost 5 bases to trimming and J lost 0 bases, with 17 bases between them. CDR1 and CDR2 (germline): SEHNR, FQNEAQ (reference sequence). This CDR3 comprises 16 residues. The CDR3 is CASSPSRGSYSYEQYF. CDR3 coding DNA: TGTGCCAGCAGCCCTAGTAGGGGATCTTACTCCTACGAGCAGTACTTC.

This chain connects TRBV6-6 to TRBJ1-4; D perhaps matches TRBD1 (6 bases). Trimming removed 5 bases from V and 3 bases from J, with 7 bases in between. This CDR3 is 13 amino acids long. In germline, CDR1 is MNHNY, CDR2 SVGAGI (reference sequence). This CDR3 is CASSRGPNEKLFF. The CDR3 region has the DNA TGTGCCAGCAGTCGGGGGCCTAATGAAAAACTGTTTTTT.

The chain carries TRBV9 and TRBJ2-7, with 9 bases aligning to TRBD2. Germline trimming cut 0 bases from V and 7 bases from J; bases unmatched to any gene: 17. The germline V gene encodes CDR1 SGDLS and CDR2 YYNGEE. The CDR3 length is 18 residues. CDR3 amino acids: CASSVGAGGVASGAEQYF. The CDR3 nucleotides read TGTGCCAGCAGCGTAGGGGCCGGAGGAGTTGCTAGCGGGGCTGAGCAGTACTTC.

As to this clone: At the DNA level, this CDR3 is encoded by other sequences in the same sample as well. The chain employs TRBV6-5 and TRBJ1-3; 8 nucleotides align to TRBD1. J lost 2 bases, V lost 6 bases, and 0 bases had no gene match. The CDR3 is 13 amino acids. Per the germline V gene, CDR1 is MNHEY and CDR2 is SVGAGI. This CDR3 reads CASRDRAGNTIYF. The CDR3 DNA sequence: TGTGCCAGCAGGGACAGGGCTGGAAACACCATATATTTT.

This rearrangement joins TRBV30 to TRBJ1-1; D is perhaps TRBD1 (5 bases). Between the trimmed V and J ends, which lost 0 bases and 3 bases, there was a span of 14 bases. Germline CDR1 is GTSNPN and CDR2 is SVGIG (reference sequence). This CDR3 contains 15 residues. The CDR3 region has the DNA TGTGCCTGGAGTGTACTCGGGGGGTGGGACACTGAAGCTTTCTTT. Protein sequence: CAWSVLGGWDTEAFF.

The CDR3 spells CASSLKFPDRGRRRSEAFF. The CDR3 bases are TGTGCCAGCAGCTTAAAATTTCCGGACAGGGGGCGAAGGAGATCTGAAGCTTTCTTT. The rearrangement links TRBV7-2 to TRBJ1-1; 11 bases are shared with TRBD1. The CDR3 is made up of 19 amino acids. With 2 bases clipped from V and 6 bases from J, the junction kept 17 bases outside the gene matches. Germline assignment: CDR1 SGHTA and CDR2 FQGNSA.

CDR3 bases: TGTGCCAGCAGCCCGGCAAGCACAGATACGCAGTATTTT. This sequence encodes CASSPASTDTQYF. This rearrangement joins TRBV5-6 to TRBJ2-3; the D is unclear. V was cut by 4 bases and J by 0 bases, with 6 bases left in between. The CDR3 runs 13 residues. Per germline, CDR1 SGHDT and CDR2 YYEEEE.

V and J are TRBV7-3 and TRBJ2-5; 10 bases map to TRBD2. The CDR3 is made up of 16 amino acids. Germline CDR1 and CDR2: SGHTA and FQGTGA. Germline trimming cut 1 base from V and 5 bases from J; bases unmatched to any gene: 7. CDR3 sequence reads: CASSLSGSGGTETQYF. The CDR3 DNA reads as TGTGCCAGCAGCTTAAGCGGTAGCGGGGGGACGGAGACCCAGTACTTC.

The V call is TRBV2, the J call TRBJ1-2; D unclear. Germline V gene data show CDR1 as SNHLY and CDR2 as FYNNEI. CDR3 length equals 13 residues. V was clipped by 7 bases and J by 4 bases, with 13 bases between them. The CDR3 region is CASINDGSYGYTF. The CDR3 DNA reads TGTGCCAGCATAAACGACGGATCCTATGGCTACACCTTC. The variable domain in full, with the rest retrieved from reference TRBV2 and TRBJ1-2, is EPEVTQTPSHQVTQMGQEVILRCVPISNHLYFYWYRQILGQKVEFLVSFYNNEISEKSEIFDDQFSVERPDGSNFTLKIRSTKLEDSAMYFCASINDGSYGYTFGSGTRLTVV.

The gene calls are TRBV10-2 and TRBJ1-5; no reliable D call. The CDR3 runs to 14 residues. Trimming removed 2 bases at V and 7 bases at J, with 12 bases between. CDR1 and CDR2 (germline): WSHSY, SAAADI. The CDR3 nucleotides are TGCGCCAGCAGTGAGACGGCAGGCCGACAGCCCCAGCATTTT. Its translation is CASSETAGRQPQHF.

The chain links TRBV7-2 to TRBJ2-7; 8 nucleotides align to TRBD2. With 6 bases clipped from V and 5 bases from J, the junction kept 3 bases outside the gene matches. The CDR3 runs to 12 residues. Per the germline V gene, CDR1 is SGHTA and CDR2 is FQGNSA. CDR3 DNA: TGTGCCAGCAGTATGCGGGGGGACGAGCAGTACTTC. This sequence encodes CASSMRGDEQYF.

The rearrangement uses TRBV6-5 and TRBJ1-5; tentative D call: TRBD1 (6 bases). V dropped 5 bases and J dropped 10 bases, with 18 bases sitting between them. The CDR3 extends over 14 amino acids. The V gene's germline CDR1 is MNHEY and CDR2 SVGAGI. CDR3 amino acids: CASSRDQRGQPQHF. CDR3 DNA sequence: TGTGCCAGCAGTCGTGATCAAAGGGGACAACCCCAGCATTTT.